The entry below describes one TCR beta chain. What antigen it recognizes has not been identified. No per-base quality is available; no much larger clone lies one base away. The time point label for this specimen denotes: before natalizumab initiation. Every listed patient had received interferon beta before, and every PML patient was female. Blood samples at T0 were collected prior to the first natalizumab infusion. Ficoll-Hypaque density gradient centrifugation was used to isolate peripheral blood mononuclear cells. The sample belongs to a study of multiple sclerosis patients with progressive multifocal leukoencephalopathy (dated 2019 in TCRdb). With regard to the full study: Roughly five MS patients treated with natalizumab who did not develop PML were sampled longitudinally as controls. The study was designed to detect JC virus-specific or public T-cell expansions arising at the time of PML onset. From before therapy, through 6 and 12 months, up to PML onset, two natalizumab-treated patients who later developed PML were tracked longitudinally. Peripheral T and B cells were examined in MS patients who developed PML (4 under natalizumab, 1 after alemtuzumab) and in treated patients who did not develop PML.

General conclusions and limits of the study: With only a small, descriptive cohort, it remained unclear whether the findings reflect JC virus infection or general immunocompromise. When PML developed, neither common TRBV or TRBJ gene usage nor preferential TRBV-TRBJ pairings were detected. Most PML patients had lower normalized Shannon entropy, suggesting less diverse TRB repertoires, while values in the natalizumab-treated controls sat near 1. TRB clones above 0.5% frequency appeared only in PML patients, but expanded clones at PML onset were already present before and during natalizumab therapy. Only peripheral blood was analyzed, although cerebrospinal fluid or brain lymphocytes might be more informative for natalizumab-associated PML.

Using the immunoSEQ two-step multiplex PCR at survey-level depth, TRB CDR3 regions were amplified from genomic DNA. Synthetic inline TR CDR3 controls covering all V-J pairings were spiked into each PCR to estimate template counts and remove amplification bias. Reads went through processing to reduce amplification and sequencing bias, and quantification was done against synthetic TR CDR3 analogs. On the study's bioinformatics: Raw data were processed in ImmunoSEQ Analyzer, with out-of-frame sequences and CDR3s containing stop codons removed, and genes were named according to IMGT nomenclature. Normalized Shannon entropy, defined as 1 minus Pielou's evenness, was used to summarize repertoire diversity. Two TRB sequences were counted as identical only if the two sequences had the same V gene, J gene and CDR3. Public PML clonotypes were defined as CDR3s shared by two or more PML-onset samples but absent from earlier samples, from controls, and from public databases. CDR3 amino acid composition by position was analyzed with Skylign using the observed count method. Entries here come from immuneACCESS through TCRdb and include only in-frame sequences with V and J called. Some clones fail to appear in such tables; in the studies checked, an unresolved V gene covers under half of the shortfall, and the cause of the remainder is unknown. The V and J calls and the clone size are those of that table, but D and trimming were determined from the DNA. The sample records under 40,000 clones, 75% to 90% of which are singletons. The ten most abundant clones make up over 1.3% of the sample.

Measured from the cysteine to the phenylalanine, the CDR3 is 13 residues long. Only the CDR3 DNA stays, 39 bases, in frame from base 1. The germline V gene (reference sequence) gives CDR1 as LNHDA and CDR2 as SQIVND. V and J are trimmed by 5 bases and 5 bases, and the gene matches miss 4 bases of the junction. Sample: PBMCs. This receptor chain uses TRBV19 and TRBJ1-1; 8 nucleotides in the junction match TRBD1. The sequence derives from a human donor with multiple sclerosis. CDR3 sequence: CASSQGTGTEAFF. DNA sequence: TGTGCCAGTAGTCAGGGGACAGGAACTGAAGCTTTCTTT.